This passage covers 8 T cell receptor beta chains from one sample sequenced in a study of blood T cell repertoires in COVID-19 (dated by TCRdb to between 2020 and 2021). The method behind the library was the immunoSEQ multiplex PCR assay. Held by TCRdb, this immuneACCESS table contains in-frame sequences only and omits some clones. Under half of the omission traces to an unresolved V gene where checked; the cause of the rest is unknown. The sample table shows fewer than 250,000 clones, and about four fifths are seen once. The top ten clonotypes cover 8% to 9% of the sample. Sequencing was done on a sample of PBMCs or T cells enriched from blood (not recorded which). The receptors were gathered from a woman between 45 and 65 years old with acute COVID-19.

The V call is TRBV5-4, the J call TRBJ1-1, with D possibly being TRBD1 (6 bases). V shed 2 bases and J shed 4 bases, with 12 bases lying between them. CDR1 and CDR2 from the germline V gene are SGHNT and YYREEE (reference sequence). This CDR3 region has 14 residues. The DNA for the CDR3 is TGTGCCAGCAGCTTTCTGACAGGATTCACTGAAGCTTTCTTT. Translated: CASSFLTGFTEAFF.

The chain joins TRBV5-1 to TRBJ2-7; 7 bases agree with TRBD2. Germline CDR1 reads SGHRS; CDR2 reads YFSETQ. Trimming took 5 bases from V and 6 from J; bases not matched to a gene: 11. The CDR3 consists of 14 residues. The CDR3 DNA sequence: TGCGCCAGCAGTCGGACCAGCGGGATCAGCGAGCAGTACTTC. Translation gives CASSRTSGISEQYF.

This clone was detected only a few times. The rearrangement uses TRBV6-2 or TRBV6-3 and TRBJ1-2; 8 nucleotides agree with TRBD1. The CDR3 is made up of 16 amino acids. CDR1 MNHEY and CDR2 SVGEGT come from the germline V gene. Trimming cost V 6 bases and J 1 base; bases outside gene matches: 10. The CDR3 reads CASSDIGTGDNYGYTF. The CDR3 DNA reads TGTGCCAGCAGCGACATCGGGACAGGAGATAACTATGGCTACACCTTC.

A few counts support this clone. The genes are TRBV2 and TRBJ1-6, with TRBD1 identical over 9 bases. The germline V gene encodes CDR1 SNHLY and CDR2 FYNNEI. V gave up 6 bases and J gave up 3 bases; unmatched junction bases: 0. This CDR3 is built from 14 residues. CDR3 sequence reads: CASRGQGYNSPLHF. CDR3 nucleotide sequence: TGTGCCAGCAGGGGACAGGGCTATAATTCACCCCTCCACTTT. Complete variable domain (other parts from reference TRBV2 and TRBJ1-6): EPEVTQTPSHQVTQMGQEVILRCVPISNHLYFYWYRQILGQKVEFLVSFYNNEISEKSEIFDDQFSVERPDGSNFTLKIRSTKLEDSAMYFCASRGQGYNSPLHFGNGTRLTVT.

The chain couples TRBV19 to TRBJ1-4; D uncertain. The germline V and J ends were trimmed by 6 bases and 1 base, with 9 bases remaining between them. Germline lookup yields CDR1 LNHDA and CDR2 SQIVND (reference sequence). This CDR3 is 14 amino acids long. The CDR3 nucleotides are TGTGCCAGTAGGGACTGGGAAACTAATGAAAAACTGTTTTTT. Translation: CASRDWETNEKLFF.

The CDR3 is CASSASGGQETQYF. DNA of the CDR3: TGTGCCAGCAGTGCTAGCGGGGGGCAAGAGACCCAGTACTTC. The V call is TRBV28, the J call TRBJ2-5, with TRBD2 identical over 11 bases. Per the germline V gene, CDR1 is MDHEN and CDR2 is SYDVKM. After removal of 5 bases from V and 2 bases from J, the junction contained 1 base not matched to a gene. The CDR3 has 14 residues.

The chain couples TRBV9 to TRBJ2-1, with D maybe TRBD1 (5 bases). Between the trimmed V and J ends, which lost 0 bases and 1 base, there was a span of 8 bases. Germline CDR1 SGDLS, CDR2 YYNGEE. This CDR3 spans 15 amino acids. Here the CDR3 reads CASSVGPGSYNEQFF. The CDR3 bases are TGTGCCAGCAGCGTAGGGCCAGGGTCCTACAATGAGCAGTTCTTC.

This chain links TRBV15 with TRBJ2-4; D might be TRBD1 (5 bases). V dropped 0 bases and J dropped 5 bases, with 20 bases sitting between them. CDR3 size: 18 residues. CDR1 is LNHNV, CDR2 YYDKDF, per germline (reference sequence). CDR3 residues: CATSRDLDRTPYENIQYF. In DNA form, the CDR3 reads TGTGCCACCAGCAGAGATTTAGACAGAACCCCGTATGAAAACATTCAGTACTTC.